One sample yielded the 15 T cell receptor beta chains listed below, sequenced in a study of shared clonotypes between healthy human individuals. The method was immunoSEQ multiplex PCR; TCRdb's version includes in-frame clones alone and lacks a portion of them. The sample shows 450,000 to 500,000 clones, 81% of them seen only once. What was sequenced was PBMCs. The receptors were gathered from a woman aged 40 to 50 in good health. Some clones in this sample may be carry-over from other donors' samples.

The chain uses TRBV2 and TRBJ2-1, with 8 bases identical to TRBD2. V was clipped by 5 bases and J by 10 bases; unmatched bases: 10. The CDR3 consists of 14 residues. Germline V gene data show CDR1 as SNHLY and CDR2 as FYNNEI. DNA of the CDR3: TGTGCCAGCAGTCCGGGACTAGATCCCCGGGAGCAGTTCTTC. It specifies CASSPGLDPREQFF.

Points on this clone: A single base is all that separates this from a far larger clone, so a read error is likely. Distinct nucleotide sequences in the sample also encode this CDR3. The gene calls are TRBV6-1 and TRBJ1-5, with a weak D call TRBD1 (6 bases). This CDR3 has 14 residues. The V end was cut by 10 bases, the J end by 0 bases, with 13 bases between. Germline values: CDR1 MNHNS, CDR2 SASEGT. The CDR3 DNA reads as TGTGCCACCGCAGGACAGCATAGCAATCAGCCCCAGCATTTT. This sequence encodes CATAGQHSNQPQHF.

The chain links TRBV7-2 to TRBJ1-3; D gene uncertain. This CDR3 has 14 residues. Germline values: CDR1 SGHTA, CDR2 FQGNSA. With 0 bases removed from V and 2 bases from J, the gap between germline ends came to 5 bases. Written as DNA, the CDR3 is TGTGCCAGCAGCTTAGCGGCAACTGGAAACACCATATATTTT. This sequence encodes CASSLAATGNTIYF.

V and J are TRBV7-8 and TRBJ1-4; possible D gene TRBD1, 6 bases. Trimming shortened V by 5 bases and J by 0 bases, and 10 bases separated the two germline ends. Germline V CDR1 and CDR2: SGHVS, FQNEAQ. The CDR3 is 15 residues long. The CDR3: CASSERGSTNEKLFF. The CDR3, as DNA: TGTGCCAGCAGCGAAAGGGGGTCAACTAATGAAAAACTGTTTTTT.

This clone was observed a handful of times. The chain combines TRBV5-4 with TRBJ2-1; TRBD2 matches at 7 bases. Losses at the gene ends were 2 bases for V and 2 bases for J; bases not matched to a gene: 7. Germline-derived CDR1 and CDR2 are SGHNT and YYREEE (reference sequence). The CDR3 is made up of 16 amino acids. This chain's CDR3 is CASSLGLAVTYNEQFF. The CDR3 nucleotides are TGTGCCAGCAGCTTAGGGCTAGCGGTTACCTACAATGAGCAGTTCTTC. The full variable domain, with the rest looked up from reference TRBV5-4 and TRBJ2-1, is ETGVTQSPTHLIKTRGQQVTLRCSSQSGHNTVSWYQQALGQGPQFIFQYYREEENGRGNFPPRFSGLQFPNYSSELNVNALELDDSALYLCASSLGLAVTYNEQFFGPGTRLTVL.

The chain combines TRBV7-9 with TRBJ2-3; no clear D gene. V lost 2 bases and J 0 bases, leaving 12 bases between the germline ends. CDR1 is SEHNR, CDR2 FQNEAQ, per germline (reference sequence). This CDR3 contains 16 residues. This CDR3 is CASSLLRISSTDTQYF. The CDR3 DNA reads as TGTGCCAGCAGCTTATTGCGGATATCTAGCACAGATACGCAGTATTTT.

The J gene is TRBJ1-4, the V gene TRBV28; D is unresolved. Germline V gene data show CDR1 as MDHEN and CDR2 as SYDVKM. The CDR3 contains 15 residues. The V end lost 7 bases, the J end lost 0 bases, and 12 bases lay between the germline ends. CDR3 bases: TGTGCCAGCACTGCTAGCGGCCCAACTAATGAAAAACTGTTTTTT. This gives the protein CASTASGPTNEKLFF.

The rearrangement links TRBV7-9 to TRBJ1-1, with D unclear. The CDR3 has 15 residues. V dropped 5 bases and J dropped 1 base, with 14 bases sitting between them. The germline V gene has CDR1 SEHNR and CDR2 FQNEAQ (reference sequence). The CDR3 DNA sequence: TGTGCCAGCAGCCCATCCCAGGTCAGGAACACTGAAGCTTTCTTT. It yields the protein CASSPSQVRNTEAFF.

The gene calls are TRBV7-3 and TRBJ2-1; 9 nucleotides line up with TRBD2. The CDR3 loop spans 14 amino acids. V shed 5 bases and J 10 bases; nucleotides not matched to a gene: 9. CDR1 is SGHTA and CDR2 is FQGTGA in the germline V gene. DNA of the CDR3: TGTGCCAGCAGCCCTTTTAGCGGGAGCGGAGAGCAGTTCTTC. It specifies CASSPFSGSGEQFF. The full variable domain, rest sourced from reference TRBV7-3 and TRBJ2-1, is GAGVSQTPSNKVTEKGKYVELRCDPISGHTALYWYRQSLGQGPEFLIYFQGTGAADDSGLPNDRFFAVRPEGSVSTLKIQRTERGDSAVYLCASSPFSGSGEQFFGPGTRLTVL.

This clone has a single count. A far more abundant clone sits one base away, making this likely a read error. CDR3 nucleotide sequence: TGCGCCAGCAGCCAAGATCCGCGGGGGAACTATGGCTACACCTTC. Its translation is CASSQDPRGNYGYTF. V is TRBV4-3 and J is TRBJ1-2; perhaps TRBD1 as D (5 bases). This CDR3 contains 15 residues. CDR1 is LGHNA and CDR2 is YSLEER in the germline V gene. The ends were cut back, 0 bases at V and 2 bases at J, with 10 bases in the middle.

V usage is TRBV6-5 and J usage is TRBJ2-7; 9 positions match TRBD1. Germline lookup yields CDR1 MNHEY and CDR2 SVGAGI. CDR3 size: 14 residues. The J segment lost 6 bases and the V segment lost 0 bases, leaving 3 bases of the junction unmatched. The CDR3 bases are TGTGCCAGCAGTTACTCCCGGGACAGGGTCGAGCAGTACTTC. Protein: CASSYSRDRVEQYF.

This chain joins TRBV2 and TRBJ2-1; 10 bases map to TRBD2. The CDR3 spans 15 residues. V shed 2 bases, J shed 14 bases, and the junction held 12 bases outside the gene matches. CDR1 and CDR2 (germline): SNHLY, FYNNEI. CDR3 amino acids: CASSERGTSEQSEFF. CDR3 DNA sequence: TGTGCCAGCAGTGAAAGGGGGACTAGCGAACAATCGGAGTTCTTC.

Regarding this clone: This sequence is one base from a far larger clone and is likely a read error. CDR3 nucleotides: TGTTCCAGCAGTTCTTACAGGGGACTTGGCTACACCTTC. It specifies CSSSSYRGLGYTF. V gene TRBV27 combines with J gene TRBJ1-2, with 7 bases that match TRBD1. The CDR3 spans 13 residues. Germline CDR1 MNHEY, CDR2 SMNVEV (reference sequence).

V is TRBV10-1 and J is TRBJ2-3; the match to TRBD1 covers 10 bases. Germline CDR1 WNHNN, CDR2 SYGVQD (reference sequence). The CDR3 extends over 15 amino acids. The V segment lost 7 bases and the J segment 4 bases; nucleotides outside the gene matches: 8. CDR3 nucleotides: TGCGCCAGCACCCCGGGACAGGGGCGAGCAGATACGCAGTATTTT. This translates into CASTPGQGRADTQYF.

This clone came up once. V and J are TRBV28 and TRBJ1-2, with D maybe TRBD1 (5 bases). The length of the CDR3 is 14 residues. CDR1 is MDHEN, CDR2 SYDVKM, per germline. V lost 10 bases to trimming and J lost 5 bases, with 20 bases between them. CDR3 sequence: CATNGRGPIYGYTF. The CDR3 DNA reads TGTGCCACCAACGGTAGGGGCCCAATTTATGGCTACACCTTC.